This TCR beta chain is drawn from a study of spatial heterogeneity in lung cancer (dated by TCRdb to about 2019). Describing the broader study: Beta-chain transcripts were consistently detected in greater numbers than alpha-chain transcripts, which likely reflects a higher abundance of beta-chain transcripts. The study quantitatively compared TCR alpha and beta repertoires across multiple tumor regions, matched nontumor lung and blood in non-small cell lung cancer. In tumor regions, TCR transcript counts showed a strong correlation with a T cell transcriptional module score from matched bulk RNA-seq. In the raw uncorrected reads, each unique combination of TCR and UMI appeared more than ten times on average. Nonsynonymous mutation counts, determined by whole-exome sequencing of tumor tissue, were related to TCR repertoire features. At surgery, both alpha and beta chains were TCR-sequenced in approximately 210 tumor regions, fewer than 65 matched nontumor lung samples and over 50 PBMC samples.

In the paper's terms, the time point label means: sample taken at primary tumor resection. Donors were under 95 patients with early-stage, untreated non-small cell lung cancer from the lung TRACERx cohort. Without any cell sorting, TCR sequencing was performed on whole RNA extracted either from tumor and nontumor lung tissue or from cryopreserved PBMC samples. A patient was chosen for TCR sequencing only when enough RNA was available from at least two tumor regions. Before being selected, tumor and adjacent nontumor lung specimens were reviewed by a lung pathologist. Study-wide conclusions, independent of this receptor: Counts of ubiquitous and regional expanded TCRs were found to correlate with counts of ubiquitous and regional nonsynonymous mutations, respectively. Additional single-cell paired TCR alpha and beta sequencing was considered necessary to confirm, at a functional level, the hypothesis that regional TCRs recognize regional mutations. TCR-seq was estimated to cover only around 7.2% of tumor T cells for alpha chains and 12% to 15% for beta chains. The tumor nonsynonymous mutation count correlated with the number of expanded alpha and beta TCRs within the tumor.

CDR1 and CDR2 were assigned from the germline V gene (reference sequence) as DFQATT and SNEGSKA. V lost 6 bases and J lost 10 bases, and the count of bases not matched to a germline gene is 11. The CDR3, from cysteine to phenylalanine, totals 14 residues. CDR3 DNA only is kept here, 42 bases in frame from base 1. The library was prepared using 5' RACE. The instrument was a NextSeq 500. To allow correction of PCR and sequencing errors, the TCR library protocol tagged every TCR cDNA molecule with a unique molecular identifier. The study's processing was this. Decombinator tools were used for TCR identification, UMI-based error correction and CDR3 extraction. TCRs above a frequency of 2 per 1,000, corresponding to the top 1% of the tumor frequency distribution, were defined as expanded. Expanded tumor TCRs were classed as regional if statistically deemed absent (corrected P<0.05) from at least one tumor region, otherwise ubiquitous. Each repertoire was subsampled 100 times to 5,000 TCRs, after which Renyi diversity was computed with the R vegan package. CDR3 similarity networks were built from amino acid triplet string-kernel similarity, connecting CDR3s with pairwise similarity above 0.82. TCRdb ran its own pipeline on the public reads, namely fastp trimming at Q25 and MiXCR clone calling, and kept in-frame beta chains. Rows are unified per CDR3 protein, each entry keeping the most common DNA and genes. Here the V and J calls rest on TCRdb's processing, not on the authors' analysis. The sample table holds about 4,400 distinct CDR3 sequences, of which approximately 9.1% were seen once. The ten largest account for roughly 31% of the sample.

This clonotype was seen a handful of times. Which antigen it targets is not known. No base quality values were provided; no much bigger clone lies one nucleotide off. Specimen: lung tumor tissue, collected at surgery. This clonotype originated in a male donor with early-stage non-small cell lung cancer. Here the chain combines TRBV20-1 and TRBJ2-1; TRBD1 fits 11 bases in the junction. The nucleotides are TGCAGTGCCCGGACAGGGGGCACCCTCAACGAGCAGTTCTTC. Protein translation: CSARTGGTLNEQFF.